What follows are 5 T cell receptor beta chains derived from one specimen sequenced in a study of tissue T cells after allogeneic stem cell transplantation. Sequencing was performed with immunoSEQ multiplex PCR; in TCRdb, only in-frame clones are kept and a portion is missing. The table records roughly 7,200 clones, around 46% of them present only once. Time point in this sample: mouse harvest day 7 after allogeneic transplant. Each mouse received 10^7 T-cell-depleted marrow cells plus 10^6 splenic CD5+ T cells by tail vein. The sample was gut tissue. The receptors were gathered from a female BALB/c mouse given C57BL/6 T cells with graft-versus-host disease after an allogeneic hematopoietic cell transplant.

In this sample, this clone turned up a few times. Mouse names are used for the genes. The CDR3 extends 1 residue past the end of the read, so its final part is completed from the germline J gene. The chain recombines TRBV23 with TRBJ2-3; the table's TRBD2 call for D was not verified on the DNA. The CDR3 has 16 residues. Germline CDR1 and CDR2: KGHTA and FQNQQP. The CDR3 DNA, read in part, is TGCTCCAGCAGTCAATCGAGGCTGGGGGGTGCAGAAACGCTGTAT. Its protein product is CSSSQSRLGGAETLY. The CDR3 as a whole reads CSSSQSRLGGAETLYF.

In the case of this clone: Gene names and germline refer to mouse. Read data end 1 residue before the CDR3 end; the end is taken from the germline J gene. V and J are TRBV13-3 and TRBJ1-1; TRBD1 matches 11 bases. The CDR3 has 15 residues. V lost 1 base to trimming and J lost 6 bases; unmatched junction nucleotides: 5. Looked up from germline, CDR1 is NNHDY and CDR2 is SYVADS. Incomplete CDR3 DNA: TGTGCCAGCAGTGATCGGACAGGGGGCGCAGCAGAAGTCTTC. Protein: CASSDRTGGAAEVF. The entire CDR3 is CASSDRTGGAAEVFF.

The sample holds a few counts of this clone. The listed genes are named as in mouse. The sequence runs out 1 residue before the end of the CDR3; the remainder is reconstructed from the germline J gene. This chain links TRBV15 with TRBJ1-3; D possibly corresponds to TRBD1 (6 bases). This CDR3 contains 12 residues. From germline, CDR1 is SGHND and CDR2 FRSKSL. Trimming pared 11 bases from V and 0 bases from J, leaving 8 bases between. CDR3 residues: CAGTFSGNTLYF. The part of the CDR3 DNA that was read is TGTGCCGGGACATTTTCTGGAAATACGCTCTAT.

Worth noting for this clone: Gene names are mouse gene names. The read falls 1 residue short of the CDR3 end, and the missing part is taken from the germline J gene. The chain combines TRBV3 with TRBJ2-1; TRBD2 aligns across 14 bases. Germline CDR1 SNHLY, CDR2 FYNGKV (reference sequence). After removal of 5 bases from V and 8 bases from J, the junction contained 5 bases not matched to a gene. This CDR3 spans 15 amino acids. The CDR3 here is CASSHRDWGGSEQFF. CDR3 bases read: TGTGCCAGCAGCCACCGGGACTGGGGGGGCTCTGAGCAGTTC. Full variable domain (remainder filled in from reference TRBV3 and TRBJ2-1): GPKVLQIPSHQIIDMGQMVTLNCDPVSNHLYFYWYKQILGQQMEFLVNFYNGKVMEKSKLFKDQFSVERPDGSYFTLKIQPTALEDSAVYFCASSHRDWGGSEQFFGPGTRLTVL.

Remarks on this clone: The gene symbols are mouse symbols. The sequenced fragment ends 1 residue before the CDR3 boundary, so the rest is inferred from the germline J gene. The chain joins TRBV29 to TRBJ1-1, with a possible D match to TRBD1 (6 bases). Germline CDR1 and CDR2: MSHET and SYDVDS. The V end was cut by 5 bases, the J end by 4 bases, with 11 bases between. CDR3 length equals 13 residues. The covered CDR3 bases are TGTGCTAGCAGTACCACAGGGTTCACAGAAGTCTTC. As protein: CASSTTGFTEVF. The CDR3 in full is CASSTTGFTEVFF.